This TCR beta chain was identified during a study of breast tumors, draining lymph nodes, adjacent tissues. General study results and limits: Luminal-like breast cancer showed significantly higher tumor–nontumor repertoire similarity than basal-like. Tumor TCR diversity was below lymph nodes but above nontumor tissue. That most tumor T cells come from lymph nodes remained unproven.

The germline V gene encodes CDR1 SQVTM and CDR2 ANQGSEA. Losses at the gene ends were 5 bases for V and 4 bases for J; bases not matched to a gene: 6. The CDR3 sequence is 15 residues long. MiXCR, applied by TCRdb to the multiplex PCR reads, yields one record per CDR3 protein. The sample consists of about 32,000 distinct CDR3 sequences, around 35% of them appearing once. Of note for this clonotype: The antigen remains unidentified.

The sequence was collected from a female donor with breast cancer. Some clones in this sample may be carry-over from other donors' samples. The chain has TRBV29-1 and TRBJ2-1; 12 nucleotides agree with TRBD2. Sequencing was carried out using breast tumor tissue. The CDR3 region has the DNA TGCAGCGTTTTAACTAGCGGGGGGACGTACAATGAGCAGTTCTTC. Its protein is CSVLTSGGTYNEQFF.